This TCR beta chain derives from a study of CXCR3-negative and CXCR3-positive naive CD8 T cells. Study information: The study obtained roughly 130 million TRB reads, about 1.5 +/- 0.3 million per library. Study-wide results and limits: Surface CD5 matched across naive subsets, and TRB CDR3 properties served to infer TCR strength. In cryopreserved cells, CXCR3 expression partially decreased, and fresh PBMCs were used in most assays. Relative to CXCR3-negative naive cells, CXCR3-positive naive cells had more hydrophobic TRB CDR3s.

Concerning this clonotype: No antigen is known for it.

Germline CDR1 SQVTM, CDR2 ANQGSEA. The CDR3 totals 16 residues. The authors made the TRB cDNA libraries by 5' RACE using UMI labels. No DNA is given; TCRdb re-called the 5' RACE reads and lists each CDR3 protein once. The sample has more than 70,000 distinct CDR3 sequences. V is TRBV29-1 and J is TRBJ2-7; the TRBD1 assignment by TCRdb is unverifiable without DNA. The source material was naive CXCR3+ CD8+ T cells from blood. This sample's subset: CD45RO-CCR7+CD27+CD95- naive CD8+ T cells expressing CXCR3 (TNR3+). The TCR was taken from a human donor in good health. Some clones in this sample may be carry-over from other donors' samples. CDR3 protein: CSVEDGTGTGIYEQYF.